The 28 T cell receptor beta chains below come from one sample, sequenced in a study of blood T cell repertoires in COVID-19 (dated by TCRdb to between 2020 and 2021). Libraries were made using the immunoSEQ multiplex PCR assay. In TCRdb, the immuneACCESS table is reduced to in-frame sequences with V and J assigned. These tables do not hold every clone; where another copy was compared, an unresolved V gene accounts for under half, and the others remain unexplained. This sample comprises about 240,000 clones, about four fifths of them detected only once. The ten largest account for 3% to 4% of the sample. What was sequenced was PBMCs or T cells enriched from blood (not recorded which). The receptors were gathered from a woman in her forties who had been exposed to COVID-19.

A single count supports this clone. V and J are TRBV30 and TRBJ1-6; TRBD1 matches 9 bases. In germline, CDR1 is GTSNPN, CDR2 SVGIG (reference sequence). After removal of 4 bases from V and 7 bases from J, the junction contained 2 bases not matched to a gene. CDR3 length: 13 residues. The CDR3 coding sequence is TGTGCCTGGACCGGGACAGGGAATTCACCCCTCCACTTT. Its protein is CAWTGTGNSPLHF.

The CDR3 is CASTVGSSGNTIYF. CDR3 bases: TGTGCCAGCACCGTGGGGAGCTCTGGAAACACCATATATTTT. The chain uses TRBV28 and TRBJ1-3; no definite D call. Germline V gives CDR1 MDHEN, CDR2 SYDVKM. The length of the CDR3 is 14 residues. The germline V and J ends were trimmed by 7 bases and 0 bases, with 10 bases remaining between them.

V is TRBV18 and J is TRBJ2-5; D unclear. Trimming took off 3 bases at V and 2 bases at J, with 7 bases between the two ends. Germline lookup yields CDR1 KGHSH and CDR2 LQKENI. CDR3 size: 13 residues. The DNA for the CDR3 is TGTGCCAGCTCACCGGCGGAGCAAGAGACCCAGTACTTC. Translated, it gives CASSPAEQETQYF.

V usage is TRBV6-1 and J usage is TRBJ2-7; 8 nucleotides agree with TRBD2. Per the germline V gene, CDR1 is MNHNS and CDR2 is SASEGT. The CDR3 is made up of 15 amino acids. Trimming at V came to 0 bases and at J to 4 bases, leaving 5 bases not matched to a gene. CDR3 DNA: TGTGCCAGCAGTGAAGCTTCCGCGGGGGGTTACGAGCAGTACTTC. Its translation is CASSEASAGGYEQYF.

The CDR3 loop reads CASSPGPLGSSYNSPLHF. The CDR3 nucleotides read TGCGCCAGCAGCCCCGGACCTTTAGGGAGCTCCTATAATTCACCCCTCCACTTT. V gene TRBV5-1 combines with J gene TRBJ1-6; D remains unclear. The V gene's germline CDR1 is SGHRS and CDR2 YFSETQ. The CDR3 contains 18 residues. V was shortened by 4 bases and J by 0 bases, with 17 bases between the two germline ends. Full variable domain (outside the CDR3, taken from reference TRBV5-1 and TRBJ1-6): KAGVTQTPRYLIKTRGQQVTLSCSPISGHRSVSWYQQTPGQGLQFLFEYFSETQRNKGNFPGRFSGRQFSNSRSEMNVSTLELGDSALYLCASSPGPLGSSYNSPLHFGNGTRLTVT.

The chain recombines TRBV24-1 with TRBJ2-1; 12 bases are a match to TRBD2. Per germline, CDR1 KGHDR and CDR2 SFDVKD. The CDR3 is made up of 16 amino acids. V lost 4 bases to trimming and J lost 8 bases; unmatched junction nucleotides: 8. CDR3 in amino acids: CATSEFSSGGGYEQFF. The DNA of the CDR3 is TGTGCCACCAGTGAGTTCTCTAGCGGGGGGGGATATGAGCAGTTCTTC.

J is TRBJ2-3 and V is TRBV9; 7 positions match TRBD2. CDR3 length: 17 amino acids. The germline gives CDR1 SGDLS, CDR2 YYNGEE. J was trimmed by 1 base and V by 1 base; bases with no gene match: 9. The CDR3 DNA is TGTGCCAGCAGCGTACCAAAGAGCGGGGATGGCACAGATACGCAGTATTTT. As protein: CASSVPKSGDGTDTQYF.

This clone was seen more than once but under ten times. The chain joins TRBV5-1 to TRBJ2-5; the D is unclear. CDR1 and CDR2 (germline): SGHRS, YFSETQ. The CDR3 spans 12 residues. V was clipped by 0 bases and J by 5 bases, with 5 bases between them. DNA for the CDR3: TGCGCCAGCAGCTTGGGCCGGGAGACCCAGTACTTC. Encoded protein: CASSLGRETQYF.

This clone was counted a few times. V and J are TRBV7-9 and TRBJ2-4, with D maybe TRBD1 (6 bases). The germline V and J ends were trimmed by 3 bases and 6 bases, with 12 bases remaining between them. This CDR3 has 14 residues. Germline V gene sequence: CDR1 SEHNR, CDR2 FQNEAQ (reference sequence). The CDR3 region is CASSFRGAGNIQYF. The CDR3 nucleotides read TGTGCCAGCAGCTTCAGGGGAGCCGGAAACATTCAGTACTTC.

The V gene is TRBV19, the J gene TRBJ1-3, with D maybe TRBD1 (6 bases). Germline loops: CDR1 LNHDA, CDR2 SQIVND (reference sequence). The CDR3 runs 14 residues. The ends were cut back, 6 bases at V and 3 bases at J, with 12 bases in the middle. The CDR3 region is CASSLWDIGNTIYF. The CDR3 DNA reads TGTGCCAGTAGCCTCTGGGACATTGGAAACACCATATATTTT. Full variable domain (missing parts from reference TRBV19 and TRBJ1-3): DGGITQSPKYLFRKEGQNVTLSCEQNLNHDAMYWYRQDPGQGLRLIYYSQIVNDFQKGDIAEGYSVSREKKESFPLTVTSAQKNPTAFYLCASSLWDIGNTIYFGEGSWLTVV.

This clone showed up many times. The chain uses TRBV5-6 and TRBJ1-5; TRBD1 might be the D (6 bases). The CDR3 is 15 amino acids. Per the germline V gene, CDR1 is SGHDT and CDR2 is YYEEEE. V lost 4 bases, J lost 7 bases, and 18 bases lay in between. CDR3 DNA sequence: TGTGCCAGCAGCACCGGGACGGGCACAGGGCAGCCCCAGCATTTT. It translates to CASSTGTGTGQPQHF.

The V call is TRBV27, the J call TRBJ1-5; D is perhaps TRBD1 (5 bases). The CDR3 covers 15 residues. Between the trimmed V and J ends, which lost 5 bases and 4 bases, there was a span of 15 bases. CDR1 MNHEY and CDR2 SMNVEV come from the germline V gene (reference sequence). The CDR3 spells CASSGYGGWNQPQHF. CDR3 DNA sequence: TGTGCCAGCAGTGGGTACGGGGGGTGGAATCAGCCCCAGCATTTT.

The V call is TRBV19, the J call TRBJ1-5; no reliable D call. Trimming left V 4 bases short and J 4 bases short, with 11 bases between. There are 14 residues in the CDR3. The germline gives CDR1 LNHDA, CDR2 SQIVND (reference sequence). The CDR3 here is CASSSPRLNQPQHF. In DNA, the CDR3 is TGTGCCAGTAGTAGTCCCAGGTTAAATCAGCCCCAGCATTTT.

DNA for the CDR3: TGTGCCAGTAGCCCTCGGGGGGGTACTGAAGCTTTCTTT. Residues: CASSPRGGTEAFF. This sequence joins TRBV19 and TRBJ1-1; a possible D gene is TRBD1 (5 bases). Trimming left V 6 bases short and J 5 bases short, with 13 bases between. The V gene's germline CDR1 is LNHDA and CDR2 SQIVND (reference sequence). This CDR3 region has 13 residues.

The V and J genes are TRBV11-1 and TRBJ2-5; 11 positions match TRBD2. The germline CDR1 and CDR2 sequences are SGHAT and FQDESV (reference sequence). V shed 1 base, J shed 4 bases, and the junction held 2 bases outside the gene matches. The CDR3 length is 15 residues. CDR3: CASSLGTSGGETQYF. The DNA for the CDR3 is TGTGCCAGCAGCTTAGGCACTAGCGGGGGAGAGACCCAGTACTTC.

The rearrangement links TRBV5-4 to TRBJ2-6; possibly TRBD1 for D (6 bases). This CDR3 spans 17 amino acids. CDR1 is SGHNT and CDR2 is YYREEE in the germline V gene (reference sequence). V was trimmed by 4 bases and J by 0 bases, leaving 14 bases between them. The CDR3: CASSARDTLSGANVLTF. Here the CDR3 DNA reads TGTGCCAGCAGCGCAAGGGACACCCTCTCTGGGGCCAACGTCCTGACTTTC.

This chain uses TRBV5-1 with TRBJ1-2; TRBD1 agrees at 9 bases. CDR3 size: 16 residues. V lost 2 bases, J lost 8 bases, and 13 bases stayed unmatched. Germline values: CDR1 SGHRS, CDR2 YFSETQ. CDR3 loop: CASSLVLGDRGSGYTF. The DNA for the CDR3 is TGCGCCAGCAGCTTAGTCTTGGGTGACAGGGGGAGCGGCTACACCTTC.

The count of this clone is one. CDR3 sequence reads: CASSSHRGTRGTEAFF. The CDR3 DNA reads TGTGCCAGCAGCTCCCATCGTGGTACCAGGGGTACTGAAGCTTTCTTT. The chain joins TRBV11-2 to TRBJ1-1, with a weak D call TRBD1 (6 bases). The CDR3 loop spans 16 amino acids. Deletions cut 4 bases from V and 5 bases from J, with 20 bases between. Germline values: CDR1 SGHAT, CDR2 FQNNGV.

V and J are TRBV7-2 and TRBJ1-1, with D perhaps matching TRBD1 (5 bases). Germline V gene lookup returns CDR1 SGHTA and CDR2 FQGNSA. Trimming stripped 2 bases from V and 5 bases from J, with 9 bases between. CDR3 length: 13 amino acids. The CDR3: CASSLTGGTEAFF. The CDR3 coding sequence is TGTGCCAGCAGCTTAACGGGGGGAACTGAAGCTTTCTTT.

CDR3 bases: TGTGCCAGCAGCTTGGGAAACAGGGGCCACGAGCAGTACTTC. Translation gives CASSLGNRGHEQYF. The chain carries TRBV5-6 and TRBJ2-7; 7 bases fit TRBD1. The J segment lost 5 bases and the V segment lost 0 bases, leaving 5 bases of the junction unmatched. Germline CDR1 and CDR2: SGHDT and YYEEEE. The CDR3 runs to 14 residues. Drawing the rest from reference TRBV5-6 and TRBJ2-7, the complete variable domain is DAGVTQSPTHLIKTRGQQVTLRCSPKSGHDTVSWYQQALGQGPQFIFQYYEEEERQRGNFPDRFSGHQFPNYSSELNVNALLLGDSALYLCASSLGNRGHEQYFGPGTRLTVT.

CDR3 sequence: CASTPWAGRTDTQYF. CDR3 in DNA: TGTGCCAGCACCCCTTGGGCAGGGCGCACAGATACGCAGTATTTT. This chain links TRBV27 with TRBJ2-3; perhaps TRBD1 as D (5 bases). Germline CDR1 reads MNHEY; CDR2 reads SMNVEV (reference sequence). The CDR3 length is 15 residues. The V end was cut by 7 bases, the J end by 1 base, with 15 bases between.

V usage is TRBV3-1 (or the pseudogene TRBV3-2) and J usage is TRBJ1-1; D is uncertain. Trimming pared 1 base from V and 8 bases from J, leaving 20 bases between. The CDR3 has 16 residues. CDR1 is LGHDT, CDR2 YNNKEL, per germline (reference sequence). The CDR3 is CASSQGRSSLFREAFF. In DNA, the CDR3 is TGTGCCAGCAGCCAAGGGAGAAGTAGCTTGTTCCGAGAAGCTTTCTTT.

The chain combines TRBV19 with TRBJ1-1; D is unresolved. The V end lost 5 bases, the J end lost 4 bases, and 17 bases lay between the germline ends. Germline assignment: CDR1 LNHDA and CDR2 SQIVND (reference sequence). The length of the CDR3 is 15 residues. This CDR3 reads CASSSIGDIITEAFF. The CDR3 nucleotides read TGTGCCAGTAGTTCTATCGGGGATATTATCACTGAAGCTTTCTTT. Full variable domain (missing parts from reference TRBV19 and TRBJ1-1): DGGITQSPKYLFRKEGQNVTLSCEQNLNHDAMYWYRQDPGQGLRLIYYSQIVNDFQKGDIAEGYSVSREKKESFPLTVTSAQKNPTAFYLCASSSIGDIITEAFFGQGTRLTVV.

V and J are TRBV5-6 and TRBJ2-1; 8 bases map to TRBD1. V was pared by 4 bases and J by 4 bases, with 4 bases of the junction left unmatched. Germline V gives CDR1 SGHDT, CDR2 YYEEEE. The CDR3 contains 14 residues. This chain's CDR3 is CASSPGTGYNEQFF. In nucleotides, the CDR3 is TGTGCCAGCAGCCCCGGGACAGGTTACAATGAGCAGTTCTTC.

CDR3 amino acids: CASSLREAGELFF. The CDR3, as DNA: TGTGCCAGCAGCTTACGGGAGGCCGGGGAGCTGTTTTTT. The chain has TRBV11-2 and TRBJ2-2; 7 positions match TRBD2. Per germline, CDR1 SGHAT and CDR2 FQNNGV. This CDR3 is built from 13 residues. V was pared by 2 bases and J by 6 bases, with 0 bases of the junction left unmatched.

This clone was seen just once. CDR3 nucleotide sequence: TGTGCCAGCAGCACGGACAGGGGGTTCAATCAGCCCCAGCATTTT. It codes for CASSTDRGFNQPQHF. V is TRBV7-2 and J is TRBJ1-5, with 10 bases fitting TRBD1. Germline lookup yields CDR1 SGHTA and CDR2 FQGNSA. J gave up 3 bases and V 5 bases, and 4 bases lay outside the gene matches. The CDR3 runs to 15 residues.

V is TRBV28 and J is TRBJ1-1, with 7 nucleotides matching TRBD1. Unmatched junction bases numbered 2, after V lost 3 bases and J lost 1 base. This CDR3 region has 14 residues. The V gene's germline CDR1 is MDHEN and CDR2 SYDVKM. The CDR3 bases are TGTGCCAGCAGTTTTGACAGGGAGAACACTGAAGCTTTCTTT. Translation gives CASSFDRENTEAFF.

The chain uses TRBV18 and TRBJ1-1; 8 nucleotides align to TRBD1. Germline CDR1 KGHSH, CDR2 LQKENI. With V trimmed by 4 bases and J by 4 bases, 11 bases remained unmatched. The CDR3 consists of 16 residues. The DNA for the CDR3 is TGTGCCAGCTCACTGACAGGGGAAAGAGGGGTCACTGAAGCTTTCTTT. This encodes CASSLTGERGVTEAFF.